The following is a T cell receptor beta chain sequence with its context. This sample was included in a study of blood T cell repertoires in COVID-19. The cohort comprised adults aged roughly 18 to 95 years residing in under 25 US areas. The germline V and J ends were trimmed by 0 bases and 4 bases, with 13 bases remaining between them. Germline V gene lookup returns CDR1 LGHNA and CDR2 YNFKEQ. The CDR3 is made up of 15 amino acids. In the original analysis: Scientists estimated how many nucleated cells there were by amplifying reference gene primers. The data were produced by immunoSEQ multiplex PCR, yet TCRdb's version contains in-frame clones alone and is incomplete. V, J and clone size derive from that table, while D and trimming were established from the DNA sequence. Of some 200,000 clones listed, 81% are singletons.

The origin of this receptor is a woman between 45 and 65 years old with acute COVID-19. V is TRBV4-2 and J is TRBJ2-7; the D gene is possibly TRBD2 (5 bases). The sample consisted of PBMCs or T cells enriched from blood (not recorded which). This CDR3 is CASSQDSGSPYEQYF. Written as DNA, the CDR3 is TGTGCCAGCAGCCAAGATTCGGGGTCCCCATACGAGCAGTACTTC.